This T cell receptor (beta chain) was obtained from a study of T cell repertoires in MIS-A myocarditis. Produced via immunoSEQ multiplex PCR; TCRdb's table is partial and in-frame only. This sample has some 6,600 clones, with approximately 81% found just once. Material: right inferior lung lobe tissue obtained at autopsy. This clonotype was sampled from a young man with fulminant myocarditis from multisystem inflammatory syndrome in adults (MIS-A) after COVID-19.

The CDR3 protein is CASSQDVWSSYEQYF. The DNA of the CDR3 is TGTGCCAGCAGCCAAGATGTCTGGAGCTCCTACGAGCAGTACTTC. The V gene is TRBV3-1 (or the pseudogene TRBV3-2), the J gene TRBJ2-7; no clear D. Germline-derived CDR1 and CDR2 are LGHDT and YNNKEL (reference sequence). V lost 0 bases and J lost 0, with 9 bases in between. CDR3 size: 15 residues.